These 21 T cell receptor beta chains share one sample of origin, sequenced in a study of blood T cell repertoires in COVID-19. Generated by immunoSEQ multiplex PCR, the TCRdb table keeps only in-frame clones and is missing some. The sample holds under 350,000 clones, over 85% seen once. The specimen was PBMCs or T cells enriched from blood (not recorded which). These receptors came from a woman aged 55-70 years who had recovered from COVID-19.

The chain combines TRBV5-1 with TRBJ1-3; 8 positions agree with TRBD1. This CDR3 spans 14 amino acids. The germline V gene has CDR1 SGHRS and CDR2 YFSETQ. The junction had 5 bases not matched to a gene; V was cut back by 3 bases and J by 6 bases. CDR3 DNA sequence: TGCGCCAGCAGCTCGCAGGGGGCGCAAAACACCATATATTTT. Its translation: CASSSQGAQNTIYF.

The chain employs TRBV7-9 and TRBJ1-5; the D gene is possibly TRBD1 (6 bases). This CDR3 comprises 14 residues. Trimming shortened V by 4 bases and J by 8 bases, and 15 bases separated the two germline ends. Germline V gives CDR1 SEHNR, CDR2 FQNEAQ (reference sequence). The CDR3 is CASSSPGGEKPQHF. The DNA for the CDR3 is TGTGCCAGCAGCTCCCCGGGGGGCGAAAAGCCCCAGCATTTT.

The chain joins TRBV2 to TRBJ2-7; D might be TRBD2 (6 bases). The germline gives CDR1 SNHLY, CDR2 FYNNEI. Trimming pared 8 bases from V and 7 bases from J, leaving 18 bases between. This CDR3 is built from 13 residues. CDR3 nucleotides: TGTGCCAGCGGGCCGCGAGGGGCGGGGGAGCAGTACTTC. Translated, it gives CASGPRGAGEQYF.

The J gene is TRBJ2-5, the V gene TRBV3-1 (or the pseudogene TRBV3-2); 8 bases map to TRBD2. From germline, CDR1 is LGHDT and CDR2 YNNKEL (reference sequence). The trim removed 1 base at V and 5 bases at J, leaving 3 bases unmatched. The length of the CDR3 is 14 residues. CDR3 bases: TGTGCCAGCAGCCAAGCCCCGGGGGGGGAGACCCAGTACTTC. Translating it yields CASSQAPGGETQYF.

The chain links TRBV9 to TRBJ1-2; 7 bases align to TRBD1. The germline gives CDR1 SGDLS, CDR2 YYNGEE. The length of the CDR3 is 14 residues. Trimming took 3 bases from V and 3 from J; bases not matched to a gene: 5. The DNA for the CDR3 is TGTGCCAGCAGCGCCAGACAGGGCCACTATGGCTACACCTTC. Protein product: CASSARQGHYGYTF.

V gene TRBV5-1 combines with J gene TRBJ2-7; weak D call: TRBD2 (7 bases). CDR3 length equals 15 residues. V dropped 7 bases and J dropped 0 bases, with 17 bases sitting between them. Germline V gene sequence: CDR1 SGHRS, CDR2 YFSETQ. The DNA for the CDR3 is TGCGCCAGCGGGAGGGGGGATCCGAGCTCCTACGAGCAGTACTTC. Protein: CASGRGDPSSYEQYF.

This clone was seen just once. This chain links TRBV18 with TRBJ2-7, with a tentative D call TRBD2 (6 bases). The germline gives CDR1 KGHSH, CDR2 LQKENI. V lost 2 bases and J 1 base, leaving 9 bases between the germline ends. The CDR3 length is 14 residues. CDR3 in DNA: TGTGCCAGCTCACCAGGAGGGATGTCCTACGAGCAGTACTTC. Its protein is CASSPGGMSYEQYF.

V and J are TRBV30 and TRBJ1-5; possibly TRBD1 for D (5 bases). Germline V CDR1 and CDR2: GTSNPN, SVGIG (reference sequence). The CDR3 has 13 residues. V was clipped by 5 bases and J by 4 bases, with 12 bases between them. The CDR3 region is CAWGRQPNQPQHF. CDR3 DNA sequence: TGTGCCTGGGGGAGACAGCCAAATCAGCCCCAGCATTTT.

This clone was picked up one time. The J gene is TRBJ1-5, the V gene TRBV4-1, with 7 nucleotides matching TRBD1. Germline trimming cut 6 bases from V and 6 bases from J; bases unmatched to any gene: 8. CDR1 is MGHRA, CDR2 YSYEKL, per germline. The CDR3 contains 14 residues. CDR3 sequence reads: CASRRQGLGQPQHF. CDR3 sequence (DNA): TGCGCCAGCAGGAGACAGGGACTCGGTCAGCCCCAGCATTTT.

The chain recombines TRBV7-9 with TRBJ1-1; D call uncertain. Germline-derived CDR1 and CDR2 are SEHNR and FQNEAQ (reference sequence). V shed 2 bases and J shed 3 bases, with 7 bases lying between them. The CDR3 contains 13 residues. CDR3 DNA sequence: TGTGCCAGCAGCTTAACCTCAGACACTGAAGCTTTCTTT. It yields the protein CASSLTSDTEAFF.

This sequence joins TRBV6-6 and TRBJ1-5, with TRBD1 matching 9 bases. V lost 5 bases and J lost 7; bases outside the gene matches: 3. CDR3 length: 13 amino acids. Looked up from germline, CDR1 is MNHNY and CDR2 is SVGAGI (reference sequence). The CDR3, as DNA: TGTGCCAGCAGTAGACAGGGGGGACAGCCCCAGCATTTT. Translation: CASSRQGGQPQHF.

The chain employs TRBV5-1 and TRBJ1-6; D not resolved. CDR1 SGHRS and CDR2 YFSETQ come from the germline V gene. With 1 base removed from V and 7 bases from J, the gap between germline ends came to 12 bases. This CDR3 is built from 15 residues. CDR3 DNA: TGCGCCAGCAGCTTGCGGCTCGGAGGAAATTCACCCCTCCACTTT. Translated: CASSLRLGGNSPLHF.

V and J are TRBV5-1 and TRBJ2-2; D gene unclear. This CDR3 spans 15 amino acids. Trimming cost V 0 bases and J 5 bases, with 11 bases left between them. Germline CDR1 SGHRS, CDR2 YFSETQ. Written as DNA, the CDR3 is TGCGCCAGCAGCTTGGCCTATCATCTGACCGGGGAGCTGTTTTTT. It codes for CASSLAYHLTGELFF.

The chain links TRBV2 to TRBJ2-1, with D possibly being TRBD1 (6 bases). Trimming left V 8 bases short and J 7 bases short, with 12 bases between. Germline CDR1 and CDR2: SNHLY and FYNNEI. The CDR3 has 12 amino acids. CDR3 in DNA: TGTGCCAGCCTAATGACAGGTAATGAGCAGTTCTTC. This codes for CASLMTGNEQFF.

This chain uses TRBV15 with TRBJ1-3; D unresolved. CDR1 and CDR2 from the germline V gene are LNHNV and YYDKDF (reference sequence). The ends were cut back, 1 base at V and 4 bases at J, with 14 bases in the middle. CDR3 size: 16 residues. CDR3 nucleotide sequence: TGTGCCACCAGCAGAGGGTATAGGGAGTTCGGAAACACCATATATTTT. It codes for CATSRGYREFGNTIYF.

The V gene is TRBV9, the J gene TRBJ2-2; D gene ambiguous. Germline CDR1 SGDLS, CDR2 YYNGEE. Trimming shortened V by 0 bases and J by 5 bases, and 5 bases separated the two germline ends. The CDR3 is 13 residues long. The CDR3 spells CASSVAGTGELFF. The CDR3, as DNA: TGTGCCAGCAGCGTAGCAGGAACCGGGGAGCTGTTTTTT. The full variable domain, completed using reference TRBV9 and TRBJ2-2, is DSGVTQTPKHLITATGQRVTLRCSPRSGDLSVYWYQQSLDQGLQFLIQYYNGEERAKGNILERFSAQQFPDLHSELNLSSLELGDSALYFCASSVAGTGELFFGEGSRLTVL.

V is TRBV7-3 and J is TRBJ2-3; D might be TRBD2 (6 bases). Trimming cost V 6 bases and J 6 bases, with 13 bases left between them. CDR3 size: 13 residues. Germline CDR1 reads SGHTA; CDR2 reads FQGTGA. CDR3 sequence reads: CASRNLASDTQYF. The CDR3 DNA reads TGTGCCAGCAGGAACCTAGCGAGTGATACGCAGTATTTT.

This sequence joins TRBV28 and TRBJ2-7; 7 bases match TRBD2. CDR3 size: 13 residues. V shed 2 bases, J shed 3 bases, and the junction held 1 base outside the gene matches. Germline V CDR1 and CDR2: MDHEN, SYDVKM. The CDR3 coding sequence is TGTGCCAGCAGTTTACGGGGGGTCTACGAGCAGTACTTC. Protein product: CASSLRGVYEQYF.

CDR3 in amino acids: CASSPSTGESPLHF. The DNA of the CDR3 is TGTGCCAGCTCACCGTCGACAGGGGAATCACCCCTCCACTTT. The J gene is TRBJ1-6, the V gene TRBV18; 8 bases agree with TRBD1. Unmatched junction bases numbered 5, after V lost 3 bases and J lost 10 bases. Per germline, CDR1 KGHSH and CDR2 LQKENI. The length of the CDR3 is 14 residues.

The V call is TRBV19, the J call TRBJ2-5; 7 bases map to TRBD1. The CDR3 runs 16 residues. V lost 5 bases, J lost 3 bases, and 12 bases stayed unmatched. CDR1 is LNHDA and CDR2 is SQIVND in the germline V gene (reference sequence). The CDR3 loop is CASSRGSGTAEETQYF. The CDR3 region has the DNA TGTGCCAGTAGTCGCGGATCCGGGACAGCTGAAGAGACCCAGTACTTC.

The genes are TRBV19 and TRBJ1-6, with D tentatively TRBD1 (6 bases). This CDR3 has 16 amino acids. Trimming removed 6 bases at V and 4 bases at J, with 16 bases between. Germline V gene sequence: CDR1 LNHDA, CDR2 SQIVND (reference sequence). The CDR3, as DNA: TGTGCCAGTAGCACCTTGGGGGCGGATTATAATTCACCCCTCCACTTT. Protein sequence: CASSTLGADYNSPLHF.